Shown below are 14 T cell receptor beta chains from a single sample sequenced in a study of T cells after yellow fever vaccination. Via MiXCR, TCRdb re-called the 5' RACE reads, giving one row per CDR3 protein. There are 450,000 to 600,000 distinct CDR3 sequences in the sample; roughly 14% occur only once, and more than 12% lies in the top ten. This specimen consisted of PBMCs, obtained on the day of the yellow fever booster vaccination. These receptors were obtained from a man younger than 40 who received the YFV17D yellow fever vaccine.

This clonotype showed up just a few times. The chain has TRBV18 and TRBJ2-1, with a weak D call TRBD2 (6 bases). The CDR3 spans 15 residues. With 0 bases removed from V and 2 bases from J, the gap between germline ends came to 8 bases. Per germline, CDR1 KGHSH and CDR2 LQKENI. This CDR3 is CASSPPTGAYNEQFF. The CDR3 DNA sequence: TGTGCCAGCTCACCACCCACGGGAGCCTACAATGAGCAGTTCTTC.

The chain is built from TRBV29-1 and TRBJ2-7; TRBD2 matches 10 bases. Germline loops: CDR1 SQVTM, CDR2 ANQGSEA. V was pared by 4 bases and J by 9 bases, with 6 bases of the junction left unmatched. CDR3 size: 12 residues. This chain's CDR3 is CSVGASGSRQYF. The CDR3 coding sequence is TGCAGCGTTGGGGCTAGCGGGAGCCGGCAGTACTTC.

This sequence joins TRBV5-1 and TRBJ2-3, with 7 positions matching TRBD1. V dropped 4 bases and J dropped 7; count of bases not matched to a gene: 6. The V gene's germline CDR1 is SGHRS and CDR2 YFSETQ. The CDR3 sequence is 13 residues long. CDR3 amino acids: CASSHRGSNTQYF. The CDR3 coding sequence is TGCGCCAGCAGCCACAGGGGATCGAATACGCAGTATTTT.

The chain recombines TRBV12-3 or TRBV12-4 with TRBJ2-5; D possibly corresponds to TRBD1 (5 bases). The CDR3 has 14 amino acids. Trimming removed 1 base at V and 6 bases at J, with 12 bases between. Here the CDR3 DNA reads TGTGCCAGCAGTTTAGGCCAGGGAACGCAGACCCAGTACTTC. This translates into CASSLGQGTQTQYF.

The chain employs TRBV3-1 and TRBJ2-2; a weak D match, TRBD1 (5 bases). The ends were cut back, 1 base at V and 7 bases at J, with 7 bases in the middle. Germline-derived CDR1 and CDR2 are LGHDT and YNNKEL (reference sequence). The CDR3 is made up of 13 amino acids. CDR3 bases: TGTGCCAGCAGCCAAGGGGGCGACGGGGAGCTGTTTTTT. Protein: CASSQGGDGELFF.

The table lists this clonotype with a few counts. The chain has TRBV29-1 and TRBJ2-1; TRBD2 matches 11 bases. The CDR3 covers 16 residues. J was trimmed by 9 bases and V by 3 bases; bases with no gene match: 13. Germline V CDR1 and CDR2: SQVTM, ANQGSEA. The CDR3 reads CSVDRVAGGPGVEQFF. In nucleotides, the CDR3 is TGCAGCGTTGATCGGGTAGCGGGAGGGCCGGGGGTTGAGCAGTTCTTC.

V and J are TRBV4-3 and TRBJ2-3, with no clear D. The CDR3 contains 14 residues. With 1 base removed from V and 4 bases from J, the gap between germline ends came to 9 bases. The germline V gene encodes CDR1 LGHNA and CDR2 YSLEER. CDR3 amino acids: CASSQVGLADTQYF. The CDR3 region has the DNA TGCGCCAGCAGCCAAGTAGGGCTAGCAGATACGCAGTATTTT.

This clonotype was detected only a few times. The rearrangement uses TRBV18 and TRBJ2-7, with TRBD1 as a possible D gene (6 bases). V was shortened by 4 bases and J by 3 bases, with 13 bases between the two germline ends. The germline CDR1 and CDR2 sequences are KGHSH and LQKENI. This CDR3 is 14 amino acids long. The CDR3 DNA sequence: TGTGCCAGCTCACTCTCACAGGGATTCTACGAGCAGTACTTC. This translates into CASSLSQGFYEQYF.

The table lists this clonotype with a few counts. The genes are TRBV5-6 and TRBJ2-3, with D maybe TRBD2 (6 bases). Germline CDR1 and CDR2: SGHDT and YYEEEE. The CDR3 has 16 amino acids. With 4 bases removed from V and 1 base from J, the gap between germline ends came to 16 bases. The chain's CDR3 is CASSTLAVIGTDTQYF. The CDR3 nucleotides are TGTGCCAGCAGCACCTTAGCGGTTATCGGCACAGATACGCAGTATTTT.

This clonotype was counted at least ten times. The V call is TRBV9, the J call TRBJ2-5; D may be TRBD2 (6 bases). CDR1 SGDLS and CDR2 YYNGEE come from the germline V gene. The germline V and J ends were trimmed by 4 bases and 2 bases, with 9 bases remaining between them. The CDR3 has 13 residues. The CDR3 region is CASSRGLQETQYF. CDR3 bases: TGTGCCAGCAGCAGGGGACTTCAAGAGACCCAGTACTTC.

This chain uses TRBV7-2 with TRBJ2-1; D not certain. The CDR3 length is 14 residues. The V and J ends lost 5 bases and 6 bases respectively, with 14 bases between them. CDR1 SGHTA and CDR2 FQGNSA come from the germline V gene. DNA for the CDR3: TGTGCCAGCAGCAGATACTTGGAGATCAATGAGCAGTTCTTC. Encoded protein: CASSRYLEINEQFF.

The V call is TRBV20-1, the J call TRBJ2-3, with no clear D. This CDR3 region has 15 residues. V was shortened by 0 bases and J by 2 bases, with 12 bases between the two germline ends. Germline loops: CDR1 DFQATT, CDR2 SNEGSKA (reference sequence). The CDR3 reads CSARERRTITDTQYF. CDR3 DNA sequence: TGCAGTGCTAGAGAACGACGGACCATCACAGATACGCAGTATTTT.

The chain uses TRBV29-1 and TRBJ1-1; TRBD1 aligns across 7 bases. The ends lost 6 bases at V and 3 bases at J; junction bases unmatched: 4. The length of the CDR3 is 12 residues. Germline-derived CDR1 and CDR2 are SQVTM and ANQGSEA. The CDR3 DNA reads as TGCAGCGTGAGGGGGCTATACACTGAAGCTTTCTTT. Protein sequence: CSVRGLYTEAFF.

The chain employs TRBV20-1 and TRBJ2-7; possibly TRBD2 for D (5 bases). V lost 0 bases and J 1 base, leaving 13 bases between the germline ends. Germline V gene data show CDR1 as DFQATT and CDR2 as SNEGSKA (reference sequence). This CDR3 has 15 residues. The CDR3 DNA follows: TGCAGTGCTAGAGATCCCCGGGGAAGTTCCTACGAGCAGTACTTC. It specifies CSARDPRGSSYEQYF.